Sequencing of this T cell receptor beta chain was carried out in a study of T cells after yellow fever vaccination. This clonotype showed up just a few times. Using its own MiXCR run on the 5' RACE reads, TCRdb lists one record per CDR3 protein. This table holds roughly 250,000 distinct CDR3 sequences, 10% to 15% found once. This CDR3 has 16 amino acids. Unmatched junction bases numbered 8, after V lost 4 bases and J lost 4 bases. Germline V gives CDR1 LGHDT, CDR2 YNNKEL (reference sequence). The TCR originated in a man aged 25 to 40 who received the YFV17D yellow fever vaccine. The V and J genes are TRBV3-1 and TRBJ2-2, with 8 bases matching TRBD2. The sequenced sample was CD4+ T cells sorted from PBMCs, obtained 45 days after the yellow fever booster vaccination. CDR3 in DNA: TGTGCCAGCAGCCCCGGGGTAGCGGGATTCACCGGGGAGCTGTTTTTT. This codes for CASSPGVAGFTGELFF. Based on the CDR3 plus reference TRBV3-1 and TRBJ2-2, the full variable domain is DTAVSQTPKYLVTQMGNDKSIKCEQNLGHDTMYWYKQDSKKFLKIMFSYNNKELIINETVPNRFSPKSPDKAHLNLHINSLELGDSAVYFCASSPGVAGFTGELFFGEGSRLTVL.